One and the same sample provided the 30 T cell receptor beta chains below, sequenced in a study of T-cell reconstitution after alpha-beta-depleted transplantation in children. Unique molecular identifiers were incorporated during preparation of the TCRbeta library. In TCRdb, the PCR reads were re-called with MiXCR into one record per CDR3 protein. The sample includes 45,000 to 55,000 distinct CDR3 sequences, around 9% of them seen just once. The sample here was PBMCs, mostly from graft donor cells, taken 60 days after TCRalphabeta/CD19-depleted stem cell transplant. These receptor sequences come from a male patient aged 2 to 9 who had a stem cell transplant for chronic granulomatous disease, so the T cells may come from the graft donor.

At least ten counts were recorded for this clonotype. The CDR3 region has the DNA TGTGCCAGCAGTGAAGGACAGGGGGCGCACAATGAGCAGTTCTTC. Amino acid sequence: CASSEGQGAHNEQFF. The gene calls are TRBV12-3 or TRBV12-4 and TRBJ2-1; TRBD1 agrees at 11 bases. Trimming at V came to 5 bases and at J to 5 bases, leaving 5 bases not matched to a gene. CDR3 length: 15 residues.

This clonotype was seen at least ten times. V gene TRBV29-1 combines with J gene TRBJ2-3, with a tentative D call TRBD1 (5 bases). There are 13 residues in the CDR3. Trimming stripped 8 bases from V and 2 bases from J, with 14 bases between. CDR1 is SQVTM, CDR2 ANQGSEA, per germline. CDR3: CSTGSLLTDTQYF. CDR3 in DNA: TGCAGCACAGGATCACTACTCACAGATACGCAGTATTTT.

The sample holds many counts of this clonotype. The chain joins TRBV20-1 to TRBJ2-7, with 10 bases lining up with TRBD2. Losses at the gene ends were 0 bases for V and 3 bases for J; bases not matched to a gene: 5. CDR3 size: 15 residues. Germline values: CDR1 DFQATT, CDR2 SNEGSKA (reference sequence). CDR3 in DNA: TGCAGTGCTAGAGATCGGGCTAGCGGGGGCTACGAGCAGTACTTC. It is translated as CSARDRASGGYEQYF.

Turning to this clonotype: A read error is possible here, since a much larger clone lies one base away. V gene TRBV20-1 combines with J gene TRBJ2-1; TRBD1 is a possible D gene (6 bases). Germline CDR1 and CDR2: DFQATT and SNEGSKA (reference sequence). This CDR3 region has 19 residues. The CDR3 DNA sequence: TGCAGTGCCCCTACGATGGGGACAAAAAACTCACGGGCCCTCAATGAGCTGTTCTTC. Translation: CSAPTMGTKNSRALNELFF.

Concerning this clonotype: Given a much more abundant clone one base away, this may be a read error. The V call is TRBV14, the J call TRBJ2-7; D gene unclear. The CDR3 loop spans 12 amino acids. Germline CDR1 reads SGHDN; CDR2 reads FVKESK. The CDR3 here is CASSSGPFEPYF. The CDR3 DNA follows: TGTGCCAGCAGTTCGGGCCCGTTCGAGCCGTACTTC.

This clonotype was counted ten times or more. The chain carries TRBV29-1 and TRBJ1-4, with 12 bases that match TRBD1. Trimming took 6 bases from V and 13 from J; bases not matched to a gene: 6. Germline CDR1 reads SQVTM; CDR2 reads ANQGSEA. The length of the CDR3 is 12 residues. CDR3 bases: TGCAGCGTGATGGGACAGGGGGCCTCACTGTTTTTT. It encodes CSVMGQGASLFF.

This clonotype was seen ten or more times. This chain joins TRBV11-2 and TRBJ2-7; 9 bases align to TRBD1. Trimming at V came to 4 bases and at J to 7 bases, leaving 17 bases not matched to a gene. This CDR3 has 17 amino acids. Germline V gene sequence: CDR1 SGHAT, CDR2 FQNNGV. CDR3: CASSSVYRGRSGWEQYF. The CDR3 DNA reads as TGTGCCAGCAGCTCGGTCTACAGGGGGCGTAGTGGTTGGGAGCAGTACTTC.

This clonotype was seen repeatedly, ten times or more. This chain uses TRBV11-2 with TRBJ2-1; 7 positions match TRBD1. After removal of 2 bases from V and 2 bases from J, the junction contained 12 bases not matched to a gene. The CDR3 is 18 residues long. Germline V gene lookup returns CDR1 SGHAT and CDR2 FQNNGV. The CDR3 reads CASSLNPGDRDPYNEQFF. The CDR3 DNA reads as TGTGCCAGCAGCTTAAATCCGGGTGACAGGGATCCCTACAATGAGCAGTTCTTC.

This clonotype counts as medium-sized. The J gene is TRBJ1-2, the V gene TRBV5-5; possibly TRBD1 for D (5 bases). Trimming stripped 0 bases from V and 5 bases from J, with 14 bases between. Per the germline V gene, CDR1 is SGHKS and CDR2 is YYEKEE (reference sequence). The CDR3 totals 15 residues. This CDR3 reads CASSLVVGSGYGYTF. DNA for the CDR3: TGTGCCAGCAGCTTGGTTGTGGGGTCAGGGTATGGCTACACCTTC.

A note on this clonotype: This could be a read error, since a much larger clone is one nucleotide away. The J gene is TRBJ1-1, the V gene TRBV6-2 or TRBV6-3; possible D gene TRBD1, 6 bases. This CDR3 comprises 15 residues. V dropped 4 bases and J dropped 2 bases, with 14 bases sitting between them. CDR1 is MNHEY and CDR2 is SVGEGT in the germline V gene. CDR3 sequence: CASSWGGGRNTEAFF. In nucleotides, the CDR3 is TGTGCCAGCAGTTGGGGCGGGGGGCGAAACACTGAAGCTTTCTTT.

This clonotype occurred many times. The rearrangement joins TRBV11-2 to TRBJ2-1, with D tentatively TRBD2 (7 bases). The CDR3 runs 13 residues. The germline gives CDR1 SGHAT, CDR2 FQNNGV. V lost 5 bases, J lost 6 bases, and 11 bases lay in between. CDR3 DNA sequence: TGTGCCAGCAGCGGGGGGGGGCGCAATGAGCAGTTCTTC. Encoded protein: CASSGGGRNEQFF.

This clonotype has a count of ten or more. This rearrangement joins TRBV11-2 to TRBJ2-5, with D hard to call. Per germline, CDR1 SGHAT and CDR2 FQNNGV. Trimming removed 5 bases from V and 0 bases from J, with 10 bases in between. This CDR3 spans 14 amino acids. The CDR3 here is CASSPHRHQETQYF. The CDR3 DNA reads as TGTGCCAGCAGCCCACACCGCCACCAAGAGACCCAGTACTTC.

The sample holds many counts of this clonotype. V is TRBV20-1 and J is TRBJ2-5, with 9 bases that match TRBD2. From germline, CDR1 is DFQATT and CDR2 SNEGSKA (reference sequence). The CDR3 runs to 15 residues. J lost 4 bases, V lost 6 bases, and 12 bases had no gene match. CDR3 nucleotides: TGCAGTGCCAGCATTCGGCGGGAGGGCCTAGAGACCCAGTACTTC. This encodes CSASIRREGLETQYF.

This clonotype turned up a few times. J is TRBJ1-4 and V is TRBV7-2; D gene ambiguous. V was trimmed by 6 bases and J by 10 bases, leaving 12 bases between them. CDR1 and CDR2 (germline): SGHTA, FQGNSA. The CDR3 has 12 residues. The chain's CDR3 is CASSPGKGKLFF. The CDR3 DNA sequence: TGTGCCAGCAGTCCGGGCAAGGGAAAACTGTTTTTT. The full variable domain, its missing parts supplied by reference TRBV7-2 and TRBJ1-4, is GAGVSQSPSNKVTEKGKDVELRCDPISGHTALYWYRQSLGQGLEFLIYFQGNSAPDKSGLPSDRFSAERTGGSVSTLTIQRTQQEDSAVYLCASSPGKGKLFFGSGTQLSVL.

This clonotype occurred a few times. The chain has TRBV27 and TRBJ1-5; TRBD1 aligns across 7 bases. In germline, CDR1 is MNHEY, CDR2 SMNVEV (reference sequence). The CDR3 spans 16 residues. V was clipped by 7 bases and J by 2 bases; unmatched bases: 11. Here the CDR3 DNA reads TGTGCCAGCATGGGCATCACAGGGGCCCGCAATCAGCCCCAGCATTTT. Translating gives CASMGITGARNQPQHF.

This clonotype came up many times. The V call is TRBV7-9, the J call TRBJ1-1, with a weak D call TRBD1 (5 bases). This CDR3 comprises 15 residues. Per the germline V gene, CDR1 is SEHNR and CDR2 is FQNEAQ (reference sequence). The germline V and J ends were trimmed by 5 bases and 1 base, with 14 bases remaining between them. The DNA for the CDR3 is TGTGCCAGCAGCGTACATGTGGGGGGGAACACTGAAGCTTTCTTT. Amino acid sequence: CASSVHVGGNTEAFF.

The gene calls are TRBV4-1 and TRBJ1-2, with TRBD1 identical over 9 bases. The trim removed 2 bases at V and 3 bases at J, leaving 7 bases unmatched. CDR1 and CDR2 (germline): MGHRA, YSYEKL. CDR3 length: 16 amino acids. The CDR3 sequence: CASSQKGQGTDYGYTF. DNA for the CDR3: TGCGCCAGCAGCCAAAAGGGACAGGGTACAGACTATGGCTACACCTTC.

Ten or more counts support this clonotype. V and J are TRBV15 and TRBJ2-2; D perhaps matches TRBD2 (5 bases). The CDR3 covers 15 residues. Germline-derived CDR1 and CDR2 are LNHNV and YYDKDF (reference sequence). V lost 1 base and J 6 bases, leaving 12 bases between the germline ends. The CDR3: CATSRGEGQAGELFF. CDR3 nucleotide sequence: TGTGCCACCAGCAGAGGAGAGGGCCAGGCCGGGGAGCTGTTTTTT.

A few counts support this clonotype. The V and J genes are TRBV6-2 or TRBV6-3 and TRBJ1-2; no firm D call. Germline-derived CDR1 and CDR2 are MNHEY and SVGEGT. With 2 bases removed from V and 4 bases from J, the gap between germline ends came to 14 bases. The CDR3 is 15 amino acids. The CDR3 reads CASSYSTASGYGYTF. Here the CDR3 DNA reads TGTGCCAGCAGTTACAGTACAGCCTCTGGCTATGGCTACACCTTC.

This clonotype was seen many times. The V call is TRBV24-1, the J call TRBJ2-1; 9 bases fit TRBD1. Germline CDR1 is KGHDR and CDR2 is SFDVKD. V gave up 4 bases and J gave up 4 bases; unmatched junction bases: 10. The CDR3 extends over 17 amino acids. The CDR3 loop reads CATSDTTGTGQYNEQFF. CDR3 sequence (DNA): TGTGCCACCAGTGACACAACCGGGACAGGGCAATACAATGAGCAGTTCTTC.

This clonotype has a count of ten or more. This sequence joins TRBV27 and TRBJ2-1; possible D gene TRBD1, 5 bases. CDR1 and CDR2 (germline): MNHEY, SMNVEV (reference sequence). This CDR3 region has 20 residues. With 3 bases removed from V and 1 base from J, the gap between germline ends came to 25 bases. In DNA form, the CDR3 reads TGTGCCAGCAGTTTCGAGCCCCCAGGGCCTTGGGGCAGGTCCTACAATGAGCAGTTCTTC. Protein: CASSFEPPGPWGRSYNEQFF.

This clonotype was picked up many times. V is TRBV24-1 and J is TRBJ2-7, with D possibly TRBD1 on 6 matching bases. The CDR3 is made up of 16 amino acids. With 4 bases removed from V and 3 bases from J, the gap between germline ends came to 18 bases. Per the germline V gene, CDR1 is KGHDR and CDR2 is SFDVKD. CDR3: CATSDAATGHVYEQYF. The CDR3 region has the DNA TGTGCCACCAGTGACGCGGCTACGGGACACGTCTACGAGCAGTACTTC.

This clonotype was seen ten or more times. The chain has TRBV4-3 and TRBJ1-5; D ambiguous. Looked up from germline, CDR1 is LGHNA and CDR2 is YSLEER. V lost 2 bases, J lost 1 base, and 15 bases lay in between. This CDR3 has 17 amino acids. The CDR3 coding sequence is TGCGCCAGCAGCCAAAGCCCCCCAGGAATAAGCAATCAGCCCCAGCATTTT. Residues: CASSQSPPGISNQPQHF.

There are many counts of this clonotype. The chain employs TRBV5-1 and TRBJ2-5, with 11 bases fitting TRBD1. CDR1 is SGHRS, CDR2 YFSETQ, per germline. V lost 4 bases, J lost 2 bases, and 7 bases stayed unmatched. The CDR3 contains 16 residues. The CDR3 DNA follows: TGCGCCAGCAGCGCCCGGACAGGGGGCAATCAAGAGACCCAGTACTTC. Translated, it gives CASSARTGGNQETQYF.

This clonotype showed up many times. V gene TRBV29-1 combines with J gene TRBJ2-5; no reliable D call. CDR3 length equals 10 residues. V shed 6 bases and J shed 5 bases, with 7 bases lying between them. Germline CDR1 and CDR2: SQVTM and ANQGSEA. CDR3 residues: CSVSAETQYF. CDR3 coding DNA: TGCAGCGTCTCTGCGGAGACCCAGTACTTC.

The chain carries TRBV30 and TRBJ1-1; D perhaps matches TRBD1 (5 bases). V was clipped by 5 bases and J by 1 base, with 11 bases between them. The CDR3 loop spans 13 amino acids. CDR1 is GTSNPN, CDR2 SVGIG, per germline (reference sequence). CDR3: CAWASGGNTEAFF. CDR3 nucleotide sequence: TGTGCCTGGGCTTCGGGGGGGAACACTGAAGCTTTCTTT.

This clonotype was counted ten times or more. V gene TRBV5-1 combines with J gene TRBJ2-5; no firm D call. V shed 5 bases and J shed 4 bases, with 12 bases lying between them. The CDR3 contains 13 residues. Germline CDR1 and CDR2: SGHRS and YFSETQ. In DNA, the CDR3 is TGCGCCAGCAGTTTTGGGTTGGTAGAGACCCAGTACTTC. Its protein is CASSFGLVETQYF.

This clonotype was detected ten times or more. This sequence joins TRBV6-2 or TRBV6-3 and TRBJ2-1; 10 bases match TRBD2. This CDR3 contains 14 residues. CDR1 MNHEY and CDR2 SVGEGT come from the germline V gene. The J segment lost 10 bases and the V segment lost 6 bases, leaving 9 bases of the junction unmatched. The CDR3 nucleotides read TGTGCCAGCAGGCCTAGCGGGAGTATAGGAGAGCAGTTCTTC. Translating gives CASRPSGSIGEQFF.

This clonotype was observed a few times. The chain links TRBV12-3 or TRBV12-4 to TRBJ1-1; 8 bases agree with TRBD1. The V segment lost 5 bases and the J segment 5 bases; nucleotides outside the gene matches: 13. This CDR3 is 16 amino acids long. The CDR3 protein is CASSQLGQGFLTEAFF. The CDR3 coding sequence is TGTGCCAGCAGTCAACTAGGACAGGGTTTCTTGACTGAAGCTTTCTTT.

V gene TRBV6-5 combines with J gene TRBJ1-6, with no clear D. V lost 4 bases to trimming and J lost 13 bases, with 11 bases between them. The CDR3 spans 12 residues. The germline CDR1 and CDR2 sequences are MNHEY and SVGAGI. The CDR3 protein is CASSSGLRPLHF. The CDR3 coding sequence is TGTGCCAGCAGTTCTGGGTTAAGGCCCCTCCACTTT.